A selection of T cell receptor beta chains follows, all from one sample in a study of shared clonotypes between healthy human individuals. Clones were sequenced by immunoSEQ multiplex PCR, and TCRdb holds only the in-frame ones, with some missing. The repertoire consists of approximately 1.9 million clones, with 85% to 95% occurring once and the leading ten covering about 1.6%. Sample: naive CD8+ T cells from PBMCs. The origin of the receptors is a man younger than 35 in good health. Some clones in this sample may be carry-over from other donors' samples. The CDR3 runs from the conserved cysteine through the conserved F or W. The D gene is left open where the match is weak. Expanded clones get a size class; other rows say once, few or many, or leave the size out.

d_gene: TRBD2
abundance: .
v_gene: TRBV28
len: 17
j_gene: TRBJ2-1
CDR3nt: TGTGCCAGCAGTTTATTTGGCTTAGCGGGCATATACAATGAGCAGTTCTTC
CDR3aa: CASSLFGLAGIYNEQFF

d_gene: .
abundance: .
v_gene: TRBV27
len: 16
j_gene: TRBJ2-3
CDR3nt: TGTGCCAGCAGTTTATCTCGGGGTGTTGGCACAGATACGCAGTATTTT
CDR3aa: CASSLSRGVGTDTQYF

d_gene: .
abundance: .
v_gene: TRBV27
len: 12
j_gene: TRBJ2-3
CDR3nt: TGTGCCAGCAGAGCTCTAGGGGAAACGCAGTATTTT
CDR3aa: CASRALGETQYF

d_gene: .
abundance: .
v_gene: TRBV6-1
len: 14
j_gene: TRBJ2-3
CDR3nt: TGTGCCAGCAGTGGGGGGGTCGGCACAGATACGCAGTATTTT
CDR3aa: CASSGGVGTDTQYF

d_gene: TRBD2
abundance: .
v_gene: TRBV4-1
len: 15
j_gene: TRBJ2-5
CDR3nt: TGCGCCAGCAGCCAAGGGACTAGCGGGAGACAGACCCAGTACTTC
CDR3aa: CASSQGTSGRQTQYF

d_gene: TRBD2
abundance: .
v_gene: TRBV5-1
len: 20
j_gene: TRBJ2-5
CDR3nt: TGCGCCAGCAGCTTGGCCCGACTAGCGGGAGAAGCCATATACCAAGAGACCCAGTACTTC
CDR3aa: CASSLARLAGEAIYQETQYF

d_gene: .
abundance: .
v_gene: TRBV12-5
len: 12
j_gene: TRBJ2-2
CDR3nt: TGTGCTAGTGGGAGCCACACCGGGGAGCTGTTTTTT
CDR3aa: CASGSHTGELFF

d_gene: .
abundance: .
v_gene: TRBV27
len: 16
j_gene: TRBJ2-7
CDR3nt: TGTGCCAGCAGCGCCTCCCTAGGGGCGAGATCCTACGAGCAGTACTTC
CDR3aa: CASSASLGARSYEQYF

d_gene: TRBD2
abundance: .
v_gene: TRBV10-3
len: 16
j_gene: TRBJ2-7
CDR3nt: TGTGCCATCAGTGATAGCGGGACTAGCGGAATGTACGAGCAGTACTTC
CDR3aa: CAISDSGTSGMYEQYF

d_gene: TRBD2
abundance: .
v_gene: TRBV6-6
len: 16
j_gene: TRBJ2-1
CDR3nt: TGTGCCAGCAGTTCTAAAGCGGGAGGGCCCCACAATGAGCAGTTCTTC
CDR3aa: CASSSKAGGPHNEQFF

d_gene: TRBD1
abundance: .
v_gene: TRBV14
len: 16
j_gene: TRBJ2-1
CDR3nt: TGTGCCAGCAGCCAAGGCCCTTCAGGGGGTTACAATGAGCAGTTCTTC
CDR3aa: CASSQGPSGGYNEQFF

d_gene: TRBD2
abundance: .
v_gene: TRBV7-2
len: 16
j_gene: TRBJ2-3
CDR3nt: TGTGCCAGCAGCATCGGGACTAGCGGGTACACAGATACGCAGTATTTT
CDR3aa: CASSIGTSGYTDTQYF

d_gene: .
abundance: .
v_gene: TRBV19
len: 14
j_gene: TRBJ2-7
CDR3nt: TGTGCCAGTAGTATTTCGGACACGCCCTACGAGCAGTACTTC
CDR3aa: CASSISDTPYEQYF

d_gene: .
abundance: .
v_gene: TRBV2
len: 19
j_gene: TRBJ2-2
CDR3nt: TGTGCCAGCACCGGACCCCCCCCAGAGGTCCGAGAGGAAACCGGGGAGCTGTTTTTT
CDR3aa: CASTGPPPEVREETGELFF

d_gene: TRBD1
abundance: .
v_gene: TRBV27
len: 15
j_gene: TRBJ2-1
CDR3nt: TGTGCCAGCAGTCTCGGACAGGGCCCCTACAATGAGCAGTTCTTC
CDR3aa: CASSLGQGPYNEQFF

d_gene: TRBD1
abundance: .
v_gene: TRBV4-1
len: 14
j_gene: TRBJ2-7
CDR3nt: TGCGCCAGCAGCCTTACCGGGACAGTCGACGAGCAGTACTTC
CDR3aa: CASSLTGTVDEQYF

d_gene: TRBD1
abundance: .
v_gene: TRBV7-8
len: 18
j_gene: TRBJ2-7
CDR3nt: TGTGCCAGCAGCTTAGGGGACCGGGACAGGGAGGTCGGGAACGAGCAGTACTTC
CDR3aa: CASSLGDRDREVGNEQYF

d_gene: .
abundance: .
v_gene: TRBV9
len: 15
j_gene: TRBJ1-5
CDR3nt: TGTGCCAGCAGCCCCTCCGGGGGCCCCCAACAGCCCCAGCATTTT
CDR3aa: CASSPSGGPQQPQHF

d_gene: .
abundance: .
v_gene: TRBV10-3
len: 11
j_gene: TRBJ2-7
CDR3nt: TGTGCCATCAGTGAGGGGTTCGAGCAGTACTTC
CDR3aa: CAISEGFEQYF

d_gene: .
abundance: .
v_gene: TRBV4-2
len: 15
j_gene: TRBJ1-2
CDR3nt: TGTGCCAGCAGCCAAGATCCGTCCGGGGGACGTGGCTACACCTTC
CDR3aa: CASSQDPSGGRGYTF

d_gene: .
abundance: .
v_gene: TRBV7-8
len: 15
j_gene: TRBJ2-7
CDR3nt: TGTGCCAGCAGCTTTAGGGTCAGTATCTCCTACGAGCAGTACTTC
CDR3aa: CASSFRVSISYEQYF

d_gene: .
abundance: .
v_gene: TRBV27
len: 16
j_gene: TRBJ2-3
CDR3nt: TGTGCCAGCGGGGCTCGTGGCGGTCTCGGCACAGATACGCAGTATTTT
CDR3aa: CASGARGGLGTDTQYF

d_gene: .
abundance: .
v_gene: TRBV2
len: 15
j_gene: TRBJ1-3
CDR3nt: TGTGCCAGCAGTGAAGCGCTAAGGGCTGGAAACACCATATATTTT
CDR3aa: CASSEALRAGNTIYF

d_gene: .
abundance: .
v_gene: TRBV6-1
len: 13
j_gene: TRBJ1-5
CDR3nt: TGTGCCAGCAGAGAGACCCACAATCAGCCCCAGCATTTT
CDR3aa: CASRETHNQPQHF

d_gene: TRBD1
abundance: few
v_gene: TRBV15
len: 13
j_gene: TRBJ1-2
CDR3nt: TGTGCCACCAGCGAGACAGGGAGGGGTGGCTACACCTTC
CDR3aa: CATSETGRGGYTF

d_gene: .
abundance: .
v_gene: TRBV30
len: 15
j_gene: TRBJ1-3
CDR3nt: TGTGCCTGGAGTGTGGACATCACAGCAAGGGACACCATATATTTT
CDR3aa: CAWSVDITARDTIYF

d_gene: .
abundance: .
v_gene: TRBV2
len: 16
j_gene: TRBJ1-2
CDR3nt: TGTGCCAGCAGCGGTCCCAATGGTAACGGAATCTATGGCTACACCTTC
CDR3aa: CASSGPNGNGIYGYTF

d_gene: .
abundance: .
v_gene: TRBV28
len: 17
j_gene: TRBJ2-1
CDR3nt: TGTGCCAGCAGTTTACGTGGGATGCTGAGCTCCTACAATGAGCAGTTCTTC
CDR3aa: CASSLRGMLSSYNEQFF

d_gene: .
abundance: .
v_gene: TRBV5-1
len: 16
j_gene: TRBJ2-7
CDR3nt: TGCGCCAGCAGCTTGGGGCCAGAGTTTCCGATTTACGAGCAGTACTTC
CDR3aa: CASSLGPEFPIYEQYF

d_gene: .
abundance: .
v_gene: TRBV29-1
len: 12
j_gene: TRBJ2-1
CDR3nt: TGCAGCGCAAAAGCCGGGTGGGATGAGCAGTTCTTC
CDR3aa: CSAKAGWDEQFF

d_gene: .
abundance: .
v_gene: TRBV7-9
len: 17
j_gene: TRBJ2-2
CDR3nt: TGTGCCAGCAGCCCCTTCCAGGGGTCCGCGAACACCGGGGAGCTGTTTTTT
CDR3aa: CASSPFQGSANTGELFF

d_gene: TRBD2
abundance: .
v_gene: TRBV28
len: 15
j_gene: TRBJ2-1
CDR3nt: TGTGCCAGCAGTTCACCGACTAGCGGGGACAATGAGCAGTTCTTC
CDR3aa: CASSSPTSGDNEQFF

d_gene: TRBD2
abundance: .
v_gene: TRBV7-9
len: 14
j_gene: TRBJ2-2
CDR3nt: TGTGCCAGCAGCCCCCGACTAGCCCCCGGGGAGCTGTTTTTT
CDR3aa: CASSPRLAPGELFF

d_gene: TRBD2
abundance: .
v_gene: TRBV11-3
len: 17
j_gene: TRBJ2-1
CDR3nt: TGTGCCAGCAGCCCAGGGACTAGCGGGAGTTCGGTGGATGAGCAGTTCTTC
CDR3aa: CASSPGTSGSSVDEQFF

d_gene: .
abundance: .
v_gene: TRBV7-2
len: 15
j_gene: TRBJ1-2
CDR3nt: TGTGCCAGCAGCCCCATGCGGGGCGGTGGGAATGGCTACACCTTC
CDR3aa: CASSPMRGGGNGYTF

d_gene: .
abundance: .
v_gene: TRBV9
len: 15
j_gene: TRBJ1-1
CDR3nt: TGTGCCAGCAGCTCACCACTTGGGGGATACACTGAAGCTTTCTTT
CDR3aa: CASSSPLGGYTEAFF

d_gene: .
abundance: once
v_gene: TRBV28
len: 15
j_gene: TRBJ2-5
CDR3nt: TGTGCCAGCAGCCCTAGGACTGTGTACCAAGAGACCCAGTACTTC
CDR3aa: CASSPRTVYQETQYF

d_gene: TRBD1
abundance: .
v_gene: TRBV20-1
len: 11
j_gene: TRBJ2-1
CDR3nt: TGCAGTGCTCGACAGGGCTTTGAGCAGTTCTTC
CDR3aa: CSARQGFEQFF

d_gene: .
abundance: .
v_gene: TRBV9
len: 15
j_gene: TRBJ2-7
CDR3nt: TGTGCCAGCAGCCCGGCTAGCGCTAACTCCTACGAGCAGTACTTC
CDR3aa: CASSPASANSYEQYF

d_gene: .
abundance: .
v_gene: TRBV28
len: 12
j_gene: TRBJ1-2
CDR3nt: TGTGCCAGCAGGGGATGGAGCTATGGCTACACCTTC
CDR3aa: CASRGWSYGYTF